The clone carrying this T cell receptor (beta chain) was recorded at least ten times. Among the patients, none had received any treatment before thyroid surgery. This record belongs to a study of metastatic and nonmetastatic thyroid tumors. Looking at the study overall: The comparison covered peripheral blood and tumor or nodule tissue in malignant and benign thyroid patients.

CDR1 is SGHAT, CDR2 FQNNGV, per germline. Trimming left V 5 bases short and J 2 bases short, with 13 bases between. The length of the CDR3 is 15 residues. In the authors' methods: Researchers built a distant-metastasis classifier for papillary thyroid cancer that drew on CDR3 differences across clinicopathological groups. TCRdb reprocessed the PCR reads via MiXCR. These V and J calls originate from TCRdb's pipeline instead of the authors' own analysis. The table records some 20,000 clones, about 10% of them present only once. The source of this sequence is a female donor with papillary thyroid cancer or a benign thyroid nodule (not recorded which). Some clones in this sample may be carry-over from other donors' samples. The chain joins TRBV11-2 to TRBJ2-1; a possible D gene is TRBD2 (6 bases). Sequencing used blood. This CDR3 reads CASSPGGATYNEQFF. CDR3 DNA sequence: TGTGCCAGCAGCCCCGGAGGGGCAACCTACAATGAGCAGTTCTTC.